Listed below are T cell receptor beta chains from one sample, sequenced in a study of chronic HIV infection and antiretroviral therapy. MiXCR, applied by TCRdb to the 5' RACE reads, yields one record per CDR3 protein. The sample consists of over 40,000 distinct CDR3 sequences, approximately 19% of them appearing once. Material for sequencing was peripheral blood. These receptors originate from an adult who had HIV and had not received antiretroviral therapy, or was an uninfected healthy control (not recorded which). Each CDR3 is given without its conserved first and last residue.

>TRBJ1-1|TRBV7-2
ASSPRGAHTEAF
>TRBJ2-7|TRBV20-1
STRRTGTYEQY
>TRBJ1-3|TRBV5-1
ASSTGTRDTIY
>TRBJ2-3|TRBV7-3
ASSLRAATDTQY
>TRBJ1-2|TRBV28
ASTTGIGYT
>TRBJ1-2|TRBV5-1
ASSLDEGGTGGNGYT
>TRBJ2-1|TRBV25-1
ASSEGSAVYNEQF
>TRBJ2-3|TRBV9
ASSGQLGVGPGTQY
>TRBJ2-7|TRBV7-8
PSTRLAGPYEQY
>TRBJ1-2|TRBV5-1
ASSFDMLNYGYT